This T cell receptor beta chain was captured by sequencing in a study of blood T cell repertoires in COVID-19 (dated by TCRdb to 2019 to 2021). With respect to the entire study: Samples covering the acute and convalescent phases of COVID-19 were provided by collaborators in the United States, Italy and Spain. Where available, HLA class I and class II types were taken from metadata supplied by the sample provider and were not determined by assay-based typing. Nearly every sample came with metadata listing a de-identified subject ID, COVID-19 status, age in years and sex. Samples came from the ongoing ImmuneRACE study (first 160 participants) plus 1,254 subjects from 6 global collaborators. The repertoires were made available in a free public database intended to serve as a resource for research on the immune response to SARS-CoV-2. The prospective study material was composed of cDNA or gDNA derived from T cells, B-cell-depleted T cells, or PBMCs. Deeply sampled blood TCRbeta repertoires from subjects exposed to, actively infected with, or recovered from COVID-19 were included in the dataset.

Measured from the cysteine to the phenylalanine, the CDR3 is 14 residues long. Kept here is only the CDR3 DNA, which spans 42 bases and is read in frame from base 1. The V and J ends are trimmed by 6 bases and 8 bases, leaving 17 bases between them. Looking up the germline V gene yields CDR1 SGHRS and CDR2 YFSETQ. Each collaborating institution followed its own protocols to collect whole blood in K2EDTA tubes. For TCRbeta analysis, collaborators shipped samples as frozen whole blood, isolated PBMCs, or DNA extracted from either of those sample types. Comment on this clone: Its binding antigen is unknown. No base-level quality is on record; no much larger clone is a single base apart.

General findings and caveats noted by the study authors: How much clinical and demographic metadata was included differed by source and by participant, and the metadata was provided uncurated.

TCRbeta CDR3 regions were amplified from genomic DNA using the immunoSEQ Assay, a bias-controlled multiplex PCR. The original methods were these. The number of nucleated cells in each sample was estimated from the amplification of reference gene primers within the assay. To quantify the absolute abundance of each unique TCRbeta CDR3 rearrangement, sequence reads were collapsed and filtered. For each sample, productive Simpson clonality was calculated as the square root of Simpson's diversity index over productive rearrangements. Not all clones reach the TCRdb copy of this immuneACCESS table, which keeps in-frame sequences only. Checked studies attribute under half of the gap to unresolved V genes and leave the rest unexplained. V and J calls and clone size are as listed in that table; D and trimming were resolved from the DNA. For this sample the table gives approximately 320,000 clones, of which 85% were detected only once. The ten largest clones capture around 6.9% of the sample.

The source is a human donor in a cohort sampled during active COVID-19. Sequencing was carried out using peripheral blood. This receptor chain uses TRBV5-1 and TRBJ1-4; a tentative D call is TRBD1 (6 bases match). The CDR3 protein sequence reads: CASIDRDTQEKLFF. The sequence in DNA is TGCGCCAGCATCGACCGGGACACACAAGAAAAACTGTTTTTT. Reference TRBV5-1 and TRBJ1-4 genes cover what lies past the CDR3, so the full variable domain is KAGVTQTPRYLIKTRGQQVTLSCSPISGHRSVSWYQQTPGQGLQFLFEYFSETQRNKGNFPGRFSGRQFSNSRSEMNVSTLELGDSALYLCASIDRDTQEKLFFGSGTQLSVL.